The clone carrying this T cell receptor (beta chain) occurred a few times. Its matching antigen is unknown. The sample belongs to a study of cytomegalovirus exposure and HLA in healthy donors. In the study overall: Earlier work reported 95 million to 130 million unique TCR beta sequences from some 180 million T cells.

The PCR made use of 60 Vbeta and 13 Jbeta primers. Method: immunoSEQ multiplex PCR; TCRdb's copy keeps in-frame clones and lacks some. The data hold approximately 150,000 clones, with roughly 77% observed a single time. Regarding the study as a whole: Trimming of TCR beta V- and J-genes showed a link, identified in a later analysis, to a missense DCLRE1C variant. Based on reports, TCR beta sequences accurately predicted HLA-A and HLA-B alleles for most subjects.

The sample consisted of PBMCs. This sequence originates from a man aged 35-49 years in good health and CMV-seronegative.

The CDR3 DNA is TGCAGCGTGGGGGACAGGTACCGCACAGATACGCAGTATTTT. Translated: CSVGDRYRTDTQYF. The chain employs TRBV29-1 and TRBJ2-3, with 8 bases lining up with TRBD1. Germline-derived CDR1 and CDR2 are SQVTM and ANQGSEA. V lost 6 bases and J lost 1; bases outside the gene matches: 6. This CDR3 has 14 amino acids.